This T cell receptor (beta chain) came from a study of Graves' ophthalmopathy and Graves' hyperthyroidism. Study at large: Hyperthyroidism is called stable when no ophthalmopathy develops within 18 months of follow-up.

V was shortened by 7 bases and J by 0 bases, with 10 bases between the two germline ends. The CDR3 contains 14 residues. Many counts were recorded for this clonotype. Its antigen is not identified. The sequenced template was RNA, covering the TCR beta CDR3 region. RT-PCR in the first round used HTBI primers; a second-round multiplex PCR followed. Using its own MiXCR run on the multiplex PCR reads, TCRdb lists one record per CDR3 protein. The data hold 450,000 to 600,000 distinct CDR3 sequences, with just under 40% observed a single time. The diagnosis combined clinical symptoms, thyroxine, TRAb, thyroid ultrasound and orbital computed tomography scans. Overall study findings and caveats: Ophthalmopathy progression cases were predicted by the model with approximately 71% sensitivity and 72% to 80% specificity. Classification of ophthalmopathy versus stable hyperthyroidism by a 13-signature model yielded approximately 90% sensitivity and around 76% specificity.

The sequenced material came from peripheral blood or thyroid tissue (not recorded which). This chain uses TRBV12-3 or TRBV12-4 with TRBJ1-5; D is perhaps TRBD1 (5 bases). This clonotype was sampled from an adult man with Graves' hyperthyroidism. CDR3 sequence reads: CASKAQGSNQPQHF. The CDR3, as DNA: TGTGCCAGCAAGGCTCAGGGTAGCAATCAGCCCCAGCATTTT.